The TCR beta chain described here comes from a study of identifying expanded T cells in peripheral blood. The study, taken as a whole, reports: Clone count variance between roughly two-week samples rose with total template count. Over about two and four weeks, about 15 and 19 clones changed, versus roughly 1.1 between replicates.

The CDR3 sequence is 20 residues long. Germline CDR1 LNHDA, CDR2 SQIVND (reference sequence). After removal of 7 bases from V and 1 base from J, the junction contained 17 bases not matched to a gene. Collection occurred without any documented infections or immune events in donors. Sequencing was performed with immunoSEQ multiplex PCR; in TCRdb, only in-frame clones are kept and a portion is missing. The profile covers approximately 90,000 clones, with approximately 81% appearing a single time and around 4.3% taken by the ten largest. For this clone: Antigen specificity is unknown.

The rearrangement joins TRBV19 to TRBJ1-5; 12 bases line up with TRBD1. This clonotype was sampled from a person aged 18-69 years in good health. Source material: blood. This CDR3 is CASKLGTGQGALLSNQPQHF. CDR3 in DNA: TGTGCCAGTAAACTCGGTACGGGACAGGGGGCCCTTTTAAGCAATCAGCCCCAGCATTTT.